This T cell receptor (beta chain) was recovered during a study of cytomegalovirus exposure and HLA in healthy donors. PCR involved 60 Vbeta and 13 Jbeta primers. TCRdb's table, derived via immunoSEQ multiplex PCR, lists solely in-frame clones and lacks some. The data hold 150,000 to 200,000 clones, with around 80% observed a single time. The source is a male donor in good health and CMV-seronegative. Sequencing was performed on PBMCs.

The CDR3 is CASSSLAGGHPSTDTQYF. For the CDR3, the DNA is TGTGCCAGCAGCTCCCTAGCGGGGGGACATCCTAGCACAGATACGCAGTATTTT. The chain uses TRBV11-2 and TRBJ2-3; 11 bases agree with TRBD2. From germline, CDR1 is SGHAT and CDR2 FQNNGV. Unmatched junction bases numbered 9, after V lost 4 bases and J lost 0 bases. CDR3 length equals 18 residues.